Detailed here is one T cell receptor (beta chain). The data were taken from a study of shared clonotypes between healthy human individuals. Study information: Each donor had three CD4 naive, three CD4 memory, two CD8 naive and one CD8 memory plate.

Several immunoSEQ 96-well plates shared each subset's DNA, each plate a replicate. In the sorted-subset replicate PCRs, 200 ng DNA, 30,000 or so T cell genomes, was used. Sequenced by immunoSEQ multiplex PCR; TCRdb stores in-frame clones only, minus some. This table holds hundreds of thousands of clones, 96% found once. The study drew its donors from healthy HIV-negative adults without recent acute infections or vaccinations. Germline values: CDR1 SGHTA, CDR2 FQGTGA. The CDR3 length is 13 residues. The ends were cut back, 5 bases at V and 5 bases at J, with 11 bases in the middle. This clonotype was sampled from a woman in her 30s in good health. The chain uses TRBV7-3 and TRBJ2-3; a weak D match, TRBD1 (6 bases). The sequencing input was naive CD4+ T cells sorted from blood. Noted subset: CD45RA+ positively selected. The CDR3 nucleotides are TGTGCCAGCAGCCCCACAGGGATAGATACGCAGTATTTT. Translated: CASSPTGIDTQYF.